The sequence of this T cell receptor beta chain was determined in a study of T-cell memory formation after mild COVID-19. As for the study in general: Clusters were largely donor specific.

Researchers used 5'RACE with constant-segment primers to make TCR alpha and TCR beta cDNA libraries that carry sample barcodes and UMIs. Via MiXCR, TCRdb re-called the 5' RACE reads, giving one row per CDR3 protein. The data contain over 300,000 distinct CDR3 sequences, approximately 22% of them singletons. V was cut by 4 bases and J by 6 bases, with 23 bases left in between. The CDR3 length is 16 residues. Per the germline V gene, CDR1 is SGHNT and CDR2 is YYREEE (reference sequence). Sequenced: PBMCs or a T cell subset sorted from them (not recorded which). The TCR comes from a man aged 18 to 30 who had mild COVID-19 (a few samples of this study predate the infection). Cell type and time point are not known. This sequence joins TRBV5-4 and TRBJ2-7; the D call may be TRBD1 or TRBD2 (5 bases each). The CDR3 spells CASSPETGRPIGEQYF. The CDR3, as DNA: TGTGCCAGCAGCCCCGAAACGGGACGCCCGATCGGCGAGCAGTACTTC.